This T cell receptor (beta chain) comes out of a study of blood T cell repertoires in COVID-19. The assay was immunoSEQ multiplex PCR, and TCRdb's table has in-frame clones only and misses some. The repertoire holds some 300,000 clones, with around 89% as singletons. The germline V gene has CDR1 LNHDA and CDR2 SQIVND (reference sequence). The CDR3 length is 12 residues. The V end lost 4 bases, the J end lost 1 base, and 3 bases lay between the germline ends. The clonotype comes from a woman in her forties who had recovered from COVID-19. The sequenced sample consisted of PBMCs or T cells enriched from blood (not recorded which). The chain is built from TRBV19 and TRBJ2-3, with D uncertain. This CDR3 reads CASSRGTDTQYF. CDR3 coding DNA: TGTGCCAGTAGTAGAGGCACAGATACGCAGTATTTT.